This T cell receptor (beta chain) was observed in a study of cytomegalovirus exposure and HLA in healthy donors. V lost 0 bases to trimming and J lost 1 base, with 10 bases between them. Germline loops: CDR1 SGHNT, CDR2 YYREEE (reference sequence). The CDR3 is 16 amino acids. Points on this clone: Its antigen is unknown.

Study conclusions and caveats: Associated with cytomegalovirus, according to the listing, were fewer than 200 TCR beta chains.

Primers included in the PCR were 60 Vbeta and 13 Jbeta primers. Produced via immunoSEQ multiplex PCR; TCRdb's table is partial and in-frame only. Altogether almost 200,000 clones are present, around 79% being singletons, with the ten largest covering 0.35% to 0.5%. Likely unrecorded immune exposures existed in these nominally healthy donors. This receptor was identified in a male donor in good health and CMV-seropositive. The sequenced sample consisted of PBMCs. This chain links TRBV5-4 with TRBJ2-2; a possible D gene is TRBD1 (6 bases). This CDR3 reads CASSLAGAGNTGELFF. CDR3 in DNA: TGTGCCAGCAGCTTGGCAGGGGCAGGGAACACCGGGGAGCTGTTTTTT.